This TCR beta chain comes out of a study of technical replicates of blood from a few donors. TCRdb's table, derived via immunoSEQ multiplex PCR, lists solely in-frame clones and lacks some. The sample has some 78,000 clones; 90% to 95% are singletons. CDR1 and CDR2 (germline): LNHDA, SQIVND (reference sequence). The CDR3 is 14 amino acids. V was clipped by 5 bases and J by 1 base; unmatched bases: 4. The source of this sequence is a human donor in good health. The chain recombines TRBV19 with TRBJ1-1; 7 bases align to TRBD1. Sequenced sample: T cells isolated from PBMCs. This chain's CDR3 is CASSLWTGNTEAFF. The CDR3 region has the DNA TGTGCCAGTAGTTTGTGGACAGGGAACACTGAAGCTTTCTTT. Based on the CDR3 plus reference TRBV19 and TRBJ1-1, the full variable domain is DGGITQSPKYLFRKEGQNVTLSCEQNLNHDAMYWYRQDPGQGLRLIYYSQIVNDFQKGDIAEGYSVSREKKESFPLTVTSAQKNPTAFYLCASSLWTGNTEAFFGQGTRLTVV.